This T cell receptor (beta chain) was recovered during a study of shared clonotypes between healthy human individuals. Overall study findings and caveats: Non-shared clonotypes had lower generation probabilities than clonotypes shared by all four sorted-subset donors.

In the case of this clone: What it recognizes is unknown.

TCRdb keeps only in-frame clones here, not all; method: immunoSEQ multiplex PCR. The table lists millions of clones, roughly 94% of them singletons. The CDR3 runs to 16 residues. Deletions cut 1 base from V and 4 bases from J, with 17 bases between. The germline V gene encodes CDR1 SGHAT and CDR2 FQNNGV. The V and J genes are TRBV11-2 and TRBJ2-7; a possible D gene is TRBD2 (5 bases). This receptor was taken from a man between 18 and 29 years old in good health. The sample taken for sequencing was naive CD4+ T cells sorted from blood. Subset specified: CD45RA+ positively selected. The CDR3 DNA reads as TGTGCCAGCAGCTTAGGTTATTTCGGGGAGCGGTACGAGCAGTACTTC. It yields the protein CASSLGYFGERYEQYF.